These T cell receptor beta chains were read from a single sample in a study of blood T cell repertoires in COVID-19. Repertoires were generated with immunoSEQ multiplex PCR, while TCRdb's copy carries only in-frame clones and drops some. The sample carries 65,000 to 80,000 clones, more than 75% recorded once. The specimen sequenced was peripheral blood. The receptors originated from a man in his fifties or sixties with active COVID-19. Each CDR3 is given with its conserved first and last residue. Fields, in order: CDR3 protein, V gene, J gene.

CDR3aa: CASSILGQGKNEQFF
v_gene: TRBV19
j_gene: TRBJ2-1

CDR3aa: CASSSGGNTEAFF
v_gene: TRBV7-3
j_gene: TRBJ1-1

CDR3aa: CASSVGPSGSPDTQYF
v_gene: TRBV9
j_gene: TRBJ2-3

CDR3aa: CASSARGGGINIQYF
v_gene: TRBV7-2
j_gene: TRBJ2-4

CDR3aa: CASIGDSNTGELFF
v_gene: TRBV10-1
j_gene: TRBJ2-2

CDR3aa: CASSYEVGLAGVLETQYF
v_gene: TRBV6-2/TRBV6-3
j_gene: TRBJ2-5

CDR3aa: CASSSDRDVYSPLHF
v_gene: TRBV27
j_gene: TRBJ1-6

CDR3aa: CASRDGQIETQYF
v_gene: TRBV6-5
j_gene: TRBJ2-5

CDR3aa: CASSQDRRGSNEKLFF
v_gene: TRBV4-3
j_gene: TRBJ1-4

CDR3aa: CASSQTIYGTRRVYAQYF
v_gene: TRBV3-1/TRBV3-2
j_gene: TRBJ2-3

CDR3aa: CASSSPGDTEAFF
v_gene: TRBV5-1
j_gene: TRBJ1-1

CDR3aa: CASSLGQPSNQPQHF
v_gene: TRBV7-2
j_gene: TRBJ1-5

CDR3aa: CASRTLDRLNTEAFF
v_gene: TRBV19
j_gene: TRBJ1-1

CDR3aa: CASSLLFATGGGEQYF
v_gene: TRBV5-6
j_gene: TRBJ2-7

CDR3aa: CASSGRDGSYEQYF
v_gene: TRBV2
j_gene: TRBJ2-7

CDR3aa: CAWSTGNPPYEQYF
v_gene: TRBV30
j_gene: TRBJ2-7

CDR3aa: CASSQGTADQPQHF
v_gene: TRBV18
j_gene: TRBJ1-5

CDR3aa: CASSLNREGDTEAFF
v_gene: TRBV7-2
j_gene: TRBJ1-1

CDR3aa: CASSRPGTSTDTQYF
v_gene: TRBV28
j_gene: TRBJ2-3

CDR3aa: CASSVGAGGNEKLFF
v_gene: TRBV9
j_gene: TRBJ1-4

CDR3aa: CASRRWELPYEQYF
v_gene: TRBV9
j_gene: TRBJ2-7

CDR3aa: CASSLLTGVGYGYTF
v_gene: TRBV11-2
j_gene: TRBJ1-2

CDR3aa: CASLPPGGAETQYF
v_gene: TRBV30
j_gene: TRBJ2-5

CDR3aa: CASSRDINYGYTF
v_gene: TRBV9
j_gene: TRBJ1-2

CDR3aa: CASSQETGLAGGYTDTQYF
v_gene: TRBV4-1
j_gene: TRBJ2-3